The 10 T cell receptor beta chains listed next were all sequenced from one sample in a study of blood T cells in healthy people across ages. The authors ran a second PCR of roughly 6 to 11 cycles using a sample-barcoded 5' primer and a J-beta primer mix. TCRdb ran MiXCR on the 5' RACE reads and lists one entry per CDR3 protein. Among roughly 1.4 million distinct CDR3 sequences listed, 45% to 70% were seen once. Input material: blood. Every receptor here comes from a man younger than 30 in good health.

The chain uses TRBV20-1 and TRBJ2-1; 7 bases map to TRBD2. CDR3 length equals 16 residues. Looked up from germline, CDR1 is DFQATT and CDR2 is SNEGSKA (reference sequence). The ends lost 0 bases at V and 4 bases at J; junction bases unmatched: 9. CDR3 sequence: CSARDLREPLYNEQFF. The DNA of the CDR3 is TGCAGTGCTAGAGATCTGCGGGAGCCCCTTTACAATGAGCAGTTCTTC.

The rearrangement joins TRBV12-3 or TRBV12-4 to TRBJ2-7, with D tentatively TRBD2 (6 bases). V was trimmed by 8 bases and J by 0 bases, leaving 14 bases between them. The CDR3 has 14 amino acids. CDR3 sequence (DNA): TGTGCCAGCCGGACGCGGGAATTCTCCTACGAGCAGTACTTC. Amino acids: CASRTREFSYEQYF.

CDR3 protein: CASSGAGVYNEQFF. CDR3 DNA sequence: TGTGCCAGCAGCGGAGCGGGGGTGTACAATGAGCAGTTCTTC. The rearrangement joins TRBV11-2 to TRBJ2-1, with 8 bases aligning to TRBD2. The CDR3 runs 14 residues. V dropped 5 bases and J dropped 4; count of bases not matched to a gene: 4. The germline V gene encodes CDR1 SGHAT and CDR2 FQNNGV.

The rearrangement links TRBV2 to TRBJ2-5; 8 bases align to TRBD1. The length of the CDR3 is 15 residues. Germline V gene data show CDR1 as SNHLY and CDR2 as FYNNEI. V lost 6 bases and J lost 5; bases outside the gene matches: 11. The CDR3 DNA is TGTGCCAGCAGGGGTTTGCGGACAGGGCGGGAGACCCAGTACTTC. Its translation: CASRGLRTGRETQYF.

This clonotype was counted only a few times. CDR3 amino acids: CASSQAPTSFNEQFF. The CDR3, as DNA: TGTGCCAGCAGCCAAGCGCCCACTAGTTTCAATGAGCAGTTCTTC. The rearrangement uses TRBV3-1 and TRBJ2-1; D possibly corresponds to TRBD2 (5 bases). V gave up 1 base and J gave up 6 bases, with 13 bases separating them. This CDR3 contains 15 residues. The germline CDR1 and CDR2 sequences are LGHDT and YNNKEL (reference sequence).

This chain connects TRBV7-9 to TRBJ2-1; 7 nucleotides agree with TRBD1. CDR1 and CDR2 from the germline V gene are SEHNR and FQNEAQ (reference sequence). The CDR3 has 14 amino acids. Trimming at V came to 0 bases and at J to 13 bases, leaving 9 bases not matched to a gene. The chain's CDR3 is CASSLARQGTGQFF. The CDR3 coding sequence is TGTGCCAGCAGCTTAGCTAGACAGGGAACAGGCCAGTTCTTC.

The chain carries TRBV27 and TRBJ2-1; D gene ambiguous. The V and J ends lost 1 base and 9 bases respectively, with 10 bases between them. Germline CDR1 is MNHEY and CDR2 is SMNVEV (reference sequence). The CDR3 consists of 13 residues. Written as DNA, the CDR3 is TGTGCCAGCAGTTTATTAGTGTCTGCTGAGCAGTTCTTC. Amino acids: CASSLLVSAEQFF.

The rearrangement joins TRBV7-9 to TRBJ1-1; D uncertain. Trimming took 2 bases from V and 0 from J, leaving 10 bases between them. The CDR3 length is 15 residues. The germline gives CDR1 SEHNR, CDR2 FQNEAQ (reference sequence). In nucleotides, the CDR3 is TGTGCCAGCAGCTTAACAGAAACGTTGAACACTGAAGCTTTCTTT. Residues: CASSLTETLNTEAFF. Together with reference TRBV7-9 and TRBJ1-1, the CDR3 gives the full variable domain: DTGVSQNPRHKITKRGQNVTFRCDPISEHNRLYWYRQTLGQGPEFLTYFQNEAQLEKSRLLSDRFSAERPKGSFSTLEIQRTEQGDSAMYLCASSLTETLNTEAFFGQGTRLTVV.

The chain uses TRBV6-6 and TRBJ1-2, with TRBD1 as a possible D gene (5 bases). This CDR3 is built from 15 residues. The ends were cut back, 0 bases at V and 3 bases at J, with 11 bases in the middle. CDR1 and CDR2 (germline): MNHNY, SVGAGI (reference sequence). This CDR3 reads CASSYSRGGDYGYTF. CDR3 DNA sequence: TGTGCCAGCAGTTACTCACGGGGGGGAGACTATGGCTACACCTTC.

V gene TRBV29-1 combines with J gene TRBJ2-1; 9 bases map to TRBD1. Germline loops: CDR1 SQVTM, CDR2 ANQGSEA. With 7 bases clipped from V and 10 bases from J, the junction kept 8 bases outside the gene matches. This CDR3 has 12 amino acids. Here the CDR3 reads CSATTGGYEQFF. The DNA of the CDR3 is TGCAGCGCAACTACAGGGGGCTACGAGCAGTTCTTC.